This note documents a single TCR beta chain sequence. These data are taken from a study of technical replicates of blood from a handful of donors. Germline trimming cut 2 bases from V and 5 bases from J; bases unmatched to any gene: 16. This CDR3 comprises 18 residues. The V gene's germline CDR1 is SGDLS and CDR2 YYNGEE. Sequencing used immunoSEQ multiplex PCR; TCRdb keeps in-frame clones, though not all of them. Of roughly 72,000 clones listed, 90% to 95% are singletons. The rearrangement uses TRBV9 and TRBJ2-1; 7 bases map to TRBD2. This sequence was found in a human donor in good health. Specimen: T cells isolated from PBMCs. The CDR3 reads CASSVSSGDDVRDNEQFF. In DNA, the CDR3 is TGTGCCAGCAGCGTGTCCAGCGGGGATGACGTACGGGACAATGAGCAGTTCTTC. The full variable domain, with the rest looked up from reference TRBV9 and TRBJ2-1, is DSGVTQTPKHLITATGQRVTLRCSPRSGDLSVYWYQQSLDQGLQFLIQYYNGEERAKGNILERFSAQQFPDLHSELNLSSLELGDSALYFCASSVSSGDDVRDNEQFFGPGTRLTVL.